This T cell receptor (beta chain) was retrieved from a study of blood T cell repertoires in COVID-19. About the study: From the United States, Italy and Spain came samples of acute and convalescent COVID-19. In each case, the material was cDNA or gDNA derived from T cells, B-cell-depleted T cells, or PBMCs.

V lost 8 bases and J lost 7; bases outside the gene matches: 3. The germline CDR1 and CDR2 sequences are SNHLY and FYNNEI. This CDR3 spans 12 amino acids. In the original workflow: Quantification of nucleated cells was approximated via reference gene primer amplification. Assay used: immunoSEQ multiplex PCR; TCRdb lists only in-frame clones, some missing. From that table come the V and J calls and clone size; the DNA was used to work out D and trimming. The sample lists 200,000 to 250,000 clones; about nine tenths were seen once. V gene TRBV2 combines with J gene TRBJ1-4; 8 nucleotides agree with TRBD1. The source is a man aged 45-65 years with acute or convalescent COVID-19. The sample comprised peripheral blood. CDR3 coding DNA: TGTGCCAGCGACAGGGGACGTGAAAAACTGTTTTTT. This encodes CASDRGREKLFF. The entire variable domain, with the rest obtained from reference TRBV2 and TRBJ1-4, is as follows: EPEVTQTPSHQVTQMGQEVILRCVPISNHLYFYWYRQILGQKVEFLVSFYNNEISEKSEIFDDQFSVERPDGSNFTLKIRSTKLEDSAMYFCASDRGREKLFFGSGTQLSVL.